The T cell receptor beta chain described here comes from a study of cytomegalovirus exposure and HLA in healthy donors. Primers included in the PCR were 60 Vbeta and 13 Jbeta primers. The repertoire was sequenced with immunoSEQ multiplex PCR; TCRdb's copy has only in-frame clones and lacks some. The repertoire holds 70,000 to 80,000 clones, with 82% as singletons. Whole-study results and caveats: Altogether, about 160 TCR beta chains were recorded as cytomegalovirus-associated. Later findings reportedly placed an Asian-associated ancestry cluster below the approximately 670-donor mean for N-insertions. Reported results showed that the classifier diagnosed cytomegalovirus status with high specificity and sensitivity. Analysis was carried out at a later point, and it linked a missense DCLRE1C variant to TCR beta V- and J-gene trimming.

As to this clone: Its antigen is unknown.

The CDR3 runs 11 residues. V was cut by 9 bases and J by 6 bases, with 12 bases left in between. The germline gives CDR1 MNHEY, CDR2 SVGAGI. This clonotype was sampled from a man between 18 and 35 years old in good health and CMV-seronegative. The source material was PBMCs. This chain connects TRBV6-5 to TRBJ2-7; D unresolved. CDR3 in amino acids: CARTYLGEQYF. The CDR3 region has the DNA TGTGCCAGGACTTACCTCGGCGAGCAGTACTTC.